The next 17 T cell receptor beta chains were all read from a single sample in a study of Ad26.COV2.S vaccination and SARS-CoV-2 variants. Stated treatment: approximately 18 received Ad26.COV2.S at low or high dose, single or two shots; five or six received placebo; per-sample allocation not given. The study sampled participants on day 63 after the first vaccine or placebo injection. Profiling relied on immunoSEQ multiplex PCR, and the TCRdb table lists in-frame clones only, not all of them. The sample contains under 300,000 clones, roughly nine tenths of which appear only once. This specimen consisted of peripheral blood, obtained in a trial of Ad26.COV2.S vaccine versus placebo. All receptors come from a person aged 18-65 years who received the Ad26.COV2.S COVID-19 vaccine or a placebo.

The CDR3: CASSLGRGGNQPQHF. The CDR3 DNA sequence: TGTGCCAGCAGTCTGGGGAGGGGTGGGAATCAGCCCCAGCATTTT. The chain combines TRBV27 with TRBJ1-5; a weak D match, TRBD1 (5 bases). This CDR3 region has 15 residues. The V gene lost 5 bases and the J gene lost 4 bases, with 15 bases spanning the gap. Germline V gene data show CDR1 as MNHEY and CDR2 as SMNVEV (reference sequence).

The chain uses TRBV11-2 and TRBJ1-1, with D maybe TRBD1 (5 bases). V lost 3 bases to trimming and J lost 5 bases, with 13 bases between them. The germline V gene encodes CDR1 SGHAT and CDR2 FQNNGV. The CDR3 has 14 residues. DNA of the CDR3: TGTGCCAGCAGCTTCAGGGTTAGGGGAACTGAAGCTTTCTTT. Its protein product is CASSFRVRGTEAFF.

J is TRBJ2-1 and V is TRBV15, with a weak D call TRBD1 (6 bases). V was pared by 7 bases and J by 5 bases, with 15 bases between. In germline, CDR1 is LNHNV, CDR2 YYDKDF (reference sequence). The CDR3 extends over 14 amino acids. The CDR3 nucleotides read TGTGCCACCAATGCAGGGGCTCCCAACAATGAGCAGTTCTTC. It encodes CATNAGAPNNEQFF.

This clone was seen only once. The CDR3 loop reads CASSISGSSYNEQFF. The CDR3 DNA follows: TGTGCCAGCTCAATCAGCGGGAGCTCCTACAATGAGCAGTTCTTC. The V and J genes are TRBV18 and TRBJ2-1, with TRBD2 identical over 8 bases. This CDR3 has 15 amino acids. With 5 bases clipped from V and 0 bases from J, the junction kept 3 bases outside the gene matches. Germline CDR1 KGHSH, CDR2 LQKENI.

The chain combines TRBV27 with TRBJ2-7, with a weak D call TRBD1 (5 bases). Looked up from germline, CDR1 is MNHEY and CDR2 is SMNVEV (reference sequence). With 2 bases removed from V and 4 bases from J, the gap between germline ends came to 9 bases. The CDR3 totals 13 residues. The CDR3 region is CASSLKDNYEQYV. DNA of the CDR3: TGTGCCAGCAGTTTAAAGGACAATTACGAGCAGTACGTC.

The count of this clone is one. J is TRBJ2-7 and V is TRBV19; possible D gene TRBD1, 5 bases. Trimming pared 1 base from V and 4 bases from J, leaving 14 bases between. The CDR3 has 15 residues. Germline loops: CDR1 LNHDA, CDR2 SQIVND (reference sequence). For the CDR3, the DNA is TGTGCCAGTAGTATAGGAGGAGACAGTTGGTACGAGCAGTACGTC. This translates into CASSIGGDSWYEQYV.

The chain carries TRBV11-2 and TRBJ2-4; D perhaps matches TRBD2 (6 bases). V was cut by 6 bases and J by 3 bases, with 6 bases left in between. The CDR3 totals 12 residues. Germline loops: CDR1 SGHAT, CDR2 FQNNGV. The CDR3 bases are TGTGCCAGCAGGGGGGGCAAAAACATTCAGTACTTC. Amino acids: CASRGGKNIQYF.

The rearrangement joins TRBV9 to TRBJ1-6, with 8 bases lining up with TRBD1. The CDR3 extends over 14 amino acids. J lost 10 bases, V lost 4 bases, and 7 bases had no gene match. In germline, CDR1 is SGDLS, CDR2 YYNGEE. In DNA form, the CDR3 reads TGTGCCAGCAGCACCGGACAGGGCCGATCACCCCTCCACTTT. Translating it yields CASSTGQGRSPLHF.

The chain joins TRBV7-7 to TRBJ2-5, with 9 bases lining up with TRBD1. This CDR3 comprises 15 residues. Trimming at V came to 6 bases and at J to 5 bases, leaving 10 bases not matched to a gene. Germline assignment: CDR1 SSHAT and CDR2 FNYEAQ (reference sequence). The CDR3 is CASSQVGQGTETQYF. The CDR3 region has the DNA TGTGCCAGCAGTCAGGTTGGACAGGGGACGGAGACCCAGTACTTC.

This CDR3 is CASSLSLIGQGRNPLHF. CDR3 coding DNA: TGTGCCAGCAGCTTAAGTCTTATCGGACAGGGGAGGAATCCCCTCCACTTT. The rearrangement links TRBV11-2 to TRBJ1-6, with 9 bases identical to TRBD1. The germline V gene encodes CDR1 SGHAT and CDR2 FQNNGV. Trimming took 2 bases from V and 13 from J; bases not matched to a gene: 15. The CDR3 consists of 17 residues.

V and J are TRBV29-1 and TRBJ1-3, with 9 bases fitting TRBD1. The V gene end was trimmed by 0 bases and the J gene end by 2 bases; junction bases not matched to a gene: 5. The CDR3 runs to 16 residues. In germline, CDR1 is SQVTM, CDR2 ANQGSEA. The chain's CDR3 is CSVEDQWTGAGNTIYF. In nucleotides, the CDR3 is TGCAGCGTTGAAGATCAGTGGACAGGGGCTGGAAACACCATATATTTT.

This CDR3 is CASSRWQAWTGELFF. DNA for the CDR3: TGTGCCAGTAGTCGGTGGCAGGCGTGGACCGGGGAGCTGTTTTTT. The V call is TRBV19, the J call TRBJ2-2, with D uncertain. The CDR3 spans 15 residues. The V end was cut by 5 bases, the J end by 5 bases, with 15 bases between. Looked up from germline, CDR1 is LNHDA and CDR2 is SQIVND (reference sequence).

This rearrangement joins TRBV9 to TRBJ2-2, with 7 bases identical to TRBD2. The CDR3 extends over 15 amino acids. CDR1 is SGDLS, CDR2 YYNGEE, per germline. After removal of 3 bases from V and 2 bases from J, the junction contained 4 bases not matched to a gene. The CDR3 nucleotides are TGTGCCAGCAGCGACAGCGGGATAAACACCGGGGAGCTGTTTTTT. It is translated as CASSDSGINTGELFF.

The rearrangement links TRBV3-1 (or the pseudogene TRBV3-2) to TRBJ1-5; TRBD1 might be the D (6 bases). With 4 bases removed from V and 0 bases from J, the gap between germline ends came to 10 bases. There are 15 residues in the CDR3. Per germline, CDR1 LGHDT and CDR2 YNNKEL (reference sequence). CDR3 nucleotide sequence: TGTGCCAGCAGCCGGACAGTAGGTAGCAATCAGCCCCAGCATTTT. Its translation is CASSRTVGSNQPQHF.

J is TRBJ1-4 and V is TRBV30; maybe TRBD1 (5 bases). CDR1 is GTSNPN, CDR2 SVGIG, per germline (reference sequence). There are 16 residues in the CDR3. Trimming stripped 1 base from V and 0 bases from J, with 12 bases between. CDR3 coding DNA: TGTGCCTGGAGTGCCCGACAGTACTCAACTAATGAAAAACTGTTTTTT. This gives the protein CAWSARQYSTNEKLFF.

This rearrangement joins TRBV7-9 to TRBJ2-5, with 11 positions matching TRBD2. Germline V lookup: CDR1 SEHNR, CDR2 FQNEAQ (reference sequence). Trimming took 4 bases from V and 5 from J; bases not matched to a gene: 15. This CDR3 has 18 residues. In nucleotides, the CDR3 is TGTGCCAGCAGCTCGTTGAAGATAGCGGGGGGGCGCTGGGAGACCCAGTACTTC. Its translation: CASSSLKIAGGRWETQYF. The full variable domain, its missing parts supplied by reference TRBV7-9 and TRBJ2-5, is DTGVSQNPRHKITKRGQNVTFRCDPISEHNRLYWYRQTLGQGPEFLTYFQNEAQLEKSRLLSDRFSAERPKGSFSTLEIQRTEQGDSAMYLCASSSLKIAGGRWETQYFGPGTRLLVL.

The genes are TRBV11-2 and TRBJ2-3; 11 bases agree with TRBD2. Germline CDR1 SGHAT, CDR2 FQNNGV. The ends lost 4 bases at V and 7 bases at J; junction bases unmatched: 4. This CDR3 is 14 amino acids long. The CDR3 sequence: CASSSIAGGNTQYF. The CDR3 DNA sequence: TGTGCCAGCAGCTCAATAGCGGGAGGGAATACGCAGTATTTT.